What follows are 14 T cell receptor beta chains derived from one specimen sequenced in a study of cytomegalovirus exposure and HLA in healthy donors. Primers: 60 Vbeta forward and 13 Jbeta reverse. The method was immunoSEQ multiplex PCR; TCRdb's version includes in-frame clones alone and lacks a portion of them. Of about 71,000 clones in the sample, around three quarters were seen once. The sample was PBMCs. The receptor set was obtained from a woman aged 45-65 years in good health and CMV-seropositive.

This sequence joins TRBV30 and TRBJ1-2, with a weak D call TRBD1 (6 bases). The CDR3 runs 12 residues. CDR1 is GTSNPN and CDR2 is SVGIG in the germline V gene (reference sequence). Trimming pared 2 bases from V and 8 bases from J, leaving 12 bases between. The CDR3 reads CAWSYREGGYTF. The CDR3 coding sequence is TGTGCCTGGAGTTACAGGGAGGGCGGCTACACCTTC. Combining the CDR3 with reference TRBV30 and TRBJ1-2 gives the whole variable domain SQTIHQWPATLVQPVGSPLSLECTVEGTSNPNLYWYRQAAGRGLQLLFYSVGIGQISSEVPQNLSASRPQDRQFILSSKKLLLSDSGFYLCAWSYREGGYTFGSGTRLTVV.

The V call is TRBV19, the J call TRBJ1-4; no clear D gene. Germline lookup yields CDR1 LNHDA and CDR2 SQIVND (reference sequence). The CDR3 contains 15 residues. Trimming shortened V by 3 bases and J by 4 bases, and 12 bases separated the two germline ends. CDR3 in amino acids: CASSITWRNNEKLFF. The CDR3 region has the DNA TGTGCCAGTAGTATTACCTGGCGGAATAATGAAAAACTGTTTTTT.

The gene calls are TRBV6-1 and TRBJ1-1; TRBD1 matches 9 bases. The germline gives CDR1 MNHNS, CDR2 SASEGT. The junction had 9 bases not matched to a gene; V was cut back by 3 bases and J by 13 bases. This CDR3 contains 13 residues. CDR3: CASSEGQGIEDFF. The CDR3 bases are TGTGCCAGCAGTGAGGGACAGGGAATTGAGGATTTCTTT.

In its sample, this clone was seen a few times. The rearrangement joins TRBV6-5 to TRBJ2-7; no firm D call. Trimming left V 6 bases short and J 3 bases short, with 12 bases between. Germline CDR1 reads MNHEY; CDR2 reads SVGAGI. CDR3 length: 13 residues. CDR3 in DNA: TGTGCCAGCAGCCCCAGGTCAAACTACGAGCAGTACTTC. Protein product: CASSPRSNYEQYF.

This clone was recorded a few times. V is TRBV28 and J is TRBJ2-7, with no clear D. Germline V gene sequence: CDR1 MDHEN, CDR2 SYDVKM. The CDR3 spans 14 residues. Trimming removed 6 bases from V and 1 base from J, with 13 bases in between. The CDR3: CASSHPPRSYEQYF. DNA of the CDR3: TGTGCCAGCAGCCACCCGCCCAGGTCCTACGAGCAGTACTTC.

This clone was seen a few times. The V gene is TRBV6-6, the J gene TRBJ2-2, with TRBD1 matching 9 bases. The germline gives CDR1 MNHNY, CDR2 SVGAGI (reference sequence). The ends lost 5 bases at V and 3 bases at J; junction bases unmatched: 1. The CDR3 loop spans 14 amino acids. The CDR3 loop reads CASSRDRDTGELFF. The CDR3 DNA reads as TGTGCCAGCAGTCGGGACAGGGACACCGGGGAGCTGTTTTTT.

J is TRBJ2-7 and V is TRBV7-9, with a weak D call TRBD2 (6 bases). Deletions cut 5 bases from V and 1 base from J, with 9 bases between. CDR1 and CDR2 (germline): SEHNR, FQNEAQ (reference sequence). The CDR3 loop spans 13 amino acids. The CDR3 sequence is CASSQGLSYEQYF. As DNA, the CDR3 is TGTGCCAGCAGCCAGGGACTTTCCTACGAGCAGTACTTC.

This chain connects TRBV9 to TRBJ1-2; D unresolved. With 1 base removed from V and 3 bases from J, the gap between germline ends came to 4 bases. This CDR3 has 12 residues. In germline, CDR1 is SGDLS, CDR2 YYNGEE. CDR3 DNA: TGTGCCAGCAGCGTATTCGACTATGGCTACACCTTC. This codes for CASSVFDYGYTF.

This clone was found once. This sequence joins TRBV4-3 and TRBJ1-2; possible D gene TRBD1, 6 bases. The CDR3 extends over 16 amino acids. The V gene's germline CDR1 is LGHNA and CDR2 YSLEER. Trimming took off 0 bases at V and 1 base at J, with 12 bases between the two ends. The CDR3 nucleotides are TGCGCCAGCAGCCAAGATTCATGGGGGCTTAACTATGGCTACACCTTC. Translation: CASSQDSWGLNYGYTF.

This rearrangement joins TRBV27 to TRBJ2-2; no clear D. The CDR3 is 13 amino acids. CDR1 and CDR2 (germline): MNHEY, SMNVEV (reference sequence). Trimming left V 3 bases short and J 4 bases short, with 6 bases between. The CDR3 spells CASSLGITGELFF. DNA for the CDR3: TGTGCCAGCAGTTTGGGCATCACCGGGGAGCTGTTTTTT.

This clone was counted a single time. CDR3 nucleotides: TGTGCCAGCAGCCTCGGACAGAGTCTCAATGAGCAGTTCTTC. Translated: CASSLGQSLNEQFF. The chain employs TRBV11-3 and TRBJ2-1; D perhaps matches TRBD1 (6 bases). The CDR3 covers 14 residues. Between the trimmed V and J ends, which lost 5 bases and 6 bases, there was a span of 14 bases. Germline CDR1 SGHNT, CDR2 YENEEA.

V usage is TRBV7-9 and J usage is TRBJ2-3, with 10 bases aligning to TRBD2. Per germline, CDR1 SEHNR and CDR2 FQNEAQ (reference sequence). The V segment lost 1 base and the J segment 5 bases; nucleotides outside the gene matches: 9. This CDR3 spans 17 amino acids. The CDR3 loop reads CASSLGTAGGSQDTQYF. In nucleotides, the CDR3 is TGTGCCAGCAGCTTAGGGACAGCGGGGGGGAGCCAAGATACGCAGTATTTT.

V is TRBV28 and J is TRBJ2-1; possibly TRBD2 for D (7 bases). V was pared by 4 bases and J by 0 bases, with 13 bases between. Germline-derived CDR1 and CDR2 are MDHEN and SYDVKM. The CDR3 covers 16 residues. In DNA, the CDR3 is TGTGCCAGCAGTTCGCAGAGGGGGGGCTCCTACAATGAGCAGTTCTTC. This codes for CASSSQRGGSYNEQFF.

The V call is TRBV28, the J call TRBJ2-1, with D maybe TRBD1 (6 bases). V was shortened by 6 bases and J by 0 bases, with 15 bases between the two germline ends. This CDR3 has 16 amino acids. The germline CDR1 and CDR2 sequences are MDHEN and SYDVKM. In DNA form, the CDR3 reads TGTGCCAGCAGCCCCACAGGGAAGGCCTCCTACAATGAGCAGTTCTTC. Its translation is CASSPTGKASYNEQFF.